This T cell receptor (beta chain) was observed in a study of blood T cell repertoires in COVID-19. Study-level information: Acute-phase and convalescent COVID-19 samples originated in the United States, Italy and Spain. PBMCs, B-cell-depleted T cells, or T cells provided the cDNA or gDNA that made up the material.

Germline V lookup: CDR1 SGHDT, CDR2 YYEEEE. The CDR3 runs to 14 residues. V trimming: 1 base; J trimming: 7 bases; junction bases outside the gene matches: 6. Per the authors' pipeline: Amplification from reference gene primers served as the basis for estimated nucleated cell counts. TCRdb's copy holds only in-frame clones and misses some; the assay was immunoSEQ multiplex PCR. The V and J calls and clone size come from that table; D and trimming were worked out from the DNA. The sample shows about 66,000 clones, roughly 86% of them seen only once. This clonotype originated in a man in his 60s with acute or convalescent COVID-19. V usage is TRBV5-6 and J usage is TRBJ1-1, with TRBD1 matching over 8 bases. Sequencing was carried out using peripheral blood. In DNA form, the CDR3 reads TGTGCCAGCAGCTTGTCAGCAGGGGGCGGTGAAGCTTTCTTT. It translates to CASSLSAGGGEAFF.